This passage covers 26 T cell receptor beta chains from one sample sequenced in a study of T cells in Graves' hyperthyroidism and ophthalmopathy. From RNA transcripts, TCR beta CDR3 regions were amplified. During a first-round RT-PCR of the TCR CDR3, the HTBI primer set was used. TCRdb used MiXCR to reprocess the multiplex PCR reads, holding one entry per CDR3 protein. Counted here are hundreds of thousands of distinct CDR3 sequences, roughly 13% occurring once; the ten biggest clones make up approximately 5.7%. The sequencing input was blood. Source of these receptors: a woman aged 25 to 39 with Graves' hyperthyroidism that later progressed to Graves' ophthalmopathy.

The CDR3 DNA reads TGTGCCTCGCTTAAACCGGGACAGCAAAAACTGTTTTTT. As protein: CASLKPGQQKLFF. The rearrangement links TRBV30 to TRBJ1-4; the match to TRBD1 covers 7 bases. V shed 7 bases, J shed 9 bases, and the junction held 11 bases outside the gene matches. The germline CDR1 and CDR2 sequences are GTSNPN and SVGIG (reference sequence). CDR3 length: 13 amino acids.

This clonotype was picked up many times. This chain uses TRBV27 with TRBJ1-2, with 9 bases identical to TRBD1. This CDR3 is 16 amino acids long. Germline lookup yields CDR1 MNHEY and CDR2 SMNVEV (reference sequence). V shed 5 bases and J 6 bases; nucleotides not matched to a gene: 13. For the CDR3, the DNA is TGTGCCAGCAGTCTCATTGGTGGGACAGGGCGGGATGGCTACACCTTC. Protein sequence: CASSLIGGTGRDGYTF.

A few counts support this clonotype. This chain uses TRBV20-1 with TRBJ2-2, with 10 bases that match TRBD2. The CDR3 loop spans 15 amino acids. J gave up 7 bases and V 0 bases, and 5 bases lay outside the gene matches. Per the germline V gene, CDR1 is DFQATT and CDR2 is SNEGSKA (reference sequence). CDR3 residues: CSARDLAGDIGELFF. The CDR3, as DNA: TGCAGTGCTAGAGATCTAGCGGGAGACATCGGGGAGCTGTTTTTT.

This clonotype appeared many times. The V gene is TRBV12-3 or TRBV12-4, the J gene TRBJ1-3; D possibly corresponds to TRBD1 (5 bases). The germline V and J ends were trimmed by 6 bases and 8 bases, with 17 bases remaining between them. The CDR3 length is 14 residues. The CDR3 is CASRDNTAGDTIYF. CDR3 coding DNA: TGTGCCAGCAGGGACAACACCGCCGGGGACACCATATATTTT.

Here the CDR3 DNA reads TGTGCCAGCAGTTTTCCTATGAGCACAGATACGCAGTATTTT. This encodes CASSFPMSTDTQYF. This sequence joins TRBV28 and TRBJ2-3; D is unresolved. Germline assignment: CDR1 MDHEN and CDR2 SYDVKM. Trimming left V 3 bases short and J 0 bases short, with 7 bases between. The CDR3 has 14 amino acids.

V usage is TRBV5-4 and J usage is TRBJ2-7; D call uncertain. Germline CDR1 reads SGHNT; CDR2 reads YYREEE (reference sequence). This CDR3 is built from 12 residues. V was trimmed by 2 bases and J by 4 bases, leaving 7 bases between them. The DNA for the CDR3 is TGTGCCAGCAGCTTCAAAGCTTACGAGCAGTACTTC. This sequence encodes CASSFKAYEQYF.

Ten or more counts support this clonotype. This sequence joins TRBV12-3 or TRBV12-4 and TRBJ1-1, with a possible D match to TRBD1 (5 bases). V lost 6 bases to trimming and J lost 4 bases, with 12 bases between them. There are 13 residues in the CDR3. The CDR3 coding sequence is TGTGCCAGCAGACAGACAGAGTTCACTGAAGCTTTCTTT. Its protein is CASRQTEFTEAFF.

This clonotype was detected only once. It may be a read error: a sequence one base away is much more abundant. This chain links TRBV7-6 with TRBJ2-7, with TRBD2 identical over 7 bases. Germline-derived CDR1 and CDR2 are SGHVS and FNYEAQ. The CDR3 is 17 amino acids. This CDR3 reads CASSLAAGGSSSHEQYF. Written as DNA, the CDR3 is TGTGCCAGCAGCTTAGCTGCTGGCGGGAGTAGCTCCCACGAGCAGTACTTC.

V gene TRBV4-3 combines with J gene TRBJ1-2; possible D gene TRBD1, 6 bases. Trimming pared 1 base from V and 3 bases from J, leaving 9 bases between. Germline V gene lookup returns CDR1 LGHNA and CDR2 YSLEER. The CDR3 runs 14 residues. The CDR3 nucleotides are TGCGCCAGCAGCCAAGGATCAGGGGACTATGGCTACACCTTC. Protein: CASSQGSGDYGYTF.

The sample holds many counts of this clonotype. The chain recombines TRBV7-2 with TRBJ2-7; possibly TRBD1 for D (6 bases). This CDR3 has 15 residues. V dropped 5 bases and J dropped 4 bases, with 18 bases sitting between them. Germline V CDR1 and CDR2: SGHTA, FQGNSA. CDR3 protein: CASSVAPDRIYEQYF. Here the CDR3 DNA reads TGTGCCAGCAGCGTTGCGCCGGACAGAATTTACGAGCAGTACTTC. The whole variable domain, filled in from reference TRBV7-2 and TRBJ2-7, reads GAGVSQSPSNKVTEKGKDVELRCDPISGHTALYWYRQSLGQGLEFLIYFQGNSAPDKSGLPSDRFSAERTGGSVSTLTIQRTQQEDSAVYLCASSVAPDRIYEQYFGPGTRLTVT.

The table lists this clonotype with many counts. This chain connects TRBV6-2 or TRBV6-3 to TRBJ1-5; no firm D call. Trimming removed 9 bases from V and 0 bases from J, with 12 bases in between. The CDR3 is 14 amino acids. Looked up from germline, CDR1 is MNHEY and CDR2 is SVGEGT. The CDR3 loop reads CASGKADSNQPQHF. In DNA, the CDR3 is TGTGCCAGTGGAAAGGCGGATAGCAATCAGCCCCAGCATTTT.

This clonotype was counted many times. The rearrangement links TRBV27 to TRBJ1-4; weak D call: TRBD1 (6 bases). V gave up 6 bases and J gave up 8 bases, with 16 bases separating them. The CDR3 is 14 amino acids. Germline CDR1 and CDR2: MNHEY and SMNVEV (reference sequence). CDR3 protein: CASRGRSRGEKLFF. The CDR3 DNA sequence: TGTGCCAGCAGGGGACGAAGTAGGGGGGAAAAACTGTTTTTT.

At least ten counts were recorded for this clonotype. CDR3 nucleotide sequence: TGTGCCAGCAGGGGGACAGGGTCATTCTATGGCTACACCTTC. Amino acids: CASRGTGSFYGYTF. This chain connects TRBV27 to TRBJ1-2, with 9 bases lining up with TRBD1. The ends lost 6 bases at V and 4 bases at J; junction bases unmatched: 6. The CDR3 sequence is 14 residues long. CDR1 is MNHEY, CDR2 SMNVEV, per germline (reference sequence).

DNA of the CDR3: TGTGCCAGCAGCTTCCACAGAACCTACGAGCAGTACTTC. Its translation: CASSFHRTYEQYF. The genes are TRBV7-2 and TRBJ2-7; D ambiguous. CDR1 SGHTA and CDR2 FQGNSA come from the germline V gene. The CDR3 has 13 residues. The ends were cut back, 3 bases at V and 2 bases at J, with 8 bases in the middle. The full variable domain, completed using reference TRBV7-2 and TRBJ2-7, is GAGVSQSPSNKVTEKGKDVELRCDPISGHTALYWYRQSLGQGLEFLIYFQGNSAPDKSGLPSDRFSAERTGGSVSTLTIQRTQQEDSAVYLCASSFHRTYEQYFGPGTRLTVT.

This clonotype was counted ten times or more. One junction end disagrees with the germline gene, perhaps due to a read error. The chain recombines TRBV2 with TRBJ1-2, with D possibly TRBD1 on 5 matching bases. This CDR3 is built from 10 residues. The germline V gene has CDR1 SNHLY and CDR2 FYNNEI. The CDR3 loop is CASKGRAPAF. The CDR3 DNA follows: TGTGCCAGCAAGGGCAGGGCCCCCGCCTTC.

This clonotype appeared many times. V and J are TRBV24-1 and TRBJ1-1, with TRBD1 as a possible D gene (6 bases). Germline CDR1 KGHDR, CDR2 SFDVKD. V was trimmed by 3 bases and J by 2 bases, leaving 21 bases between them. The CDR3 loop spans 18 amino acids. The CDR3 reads CATSDPYRDNPENTEAFF. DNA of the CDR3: TGTGCCACCAGTGATCCATACCGGGACAATCCAGAAAACACTGAAGCTTTCTTT.

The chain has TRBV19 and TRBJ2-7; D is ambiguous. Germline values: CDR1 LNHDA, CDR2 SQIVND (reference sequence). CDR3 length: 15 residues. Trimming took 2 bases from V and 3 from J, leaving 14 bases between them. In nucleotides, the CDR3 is TGTGCCAGTAGTATATCAGAAAGTACGATCTACGAGCAGTACTTC. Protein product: CASSISESTIYEQYF.

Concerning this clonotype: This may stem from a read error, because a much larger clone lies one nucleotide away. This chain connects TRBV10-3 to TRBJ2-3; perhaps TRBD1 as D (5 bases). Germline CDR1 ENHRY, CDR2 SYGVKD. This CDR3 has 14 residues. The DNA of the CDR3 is TGTACCATCAGTGAGTCGCCAGGGCGAGATACGCAATATTTT. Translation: CTISESPGRDTQYF.

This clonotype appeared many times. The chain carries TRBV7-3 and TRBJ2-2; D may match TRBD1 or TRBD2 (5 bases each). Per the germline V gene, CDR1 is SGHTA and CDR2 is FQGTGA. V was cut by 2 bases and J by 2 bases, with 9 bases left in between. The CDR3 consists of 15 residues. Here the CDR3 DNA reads TGTGCCAGCAGCTTAGGGGACCGAAACACCGGGGAGCTGTTTTTT. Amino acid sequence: CASSLGDRNTGELFF.

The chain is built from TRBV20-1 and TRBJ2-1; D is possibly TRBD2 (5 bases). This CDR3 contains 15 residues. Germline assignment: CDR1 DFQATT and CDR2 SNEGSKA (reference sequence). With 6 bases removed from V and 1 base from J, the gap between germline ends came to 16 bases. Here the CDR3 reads CSAPGISHSYNEQFF. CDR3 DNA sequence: TGCAGTGCCCCGGGAATTAGCCATTCCTACAATGAGCAGTTCTTC.

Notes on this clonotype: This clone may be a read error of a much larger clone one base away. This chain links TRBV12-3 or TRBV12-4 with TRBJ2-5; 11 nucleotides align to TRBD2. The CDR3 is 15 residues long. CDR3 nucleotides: TGTGCCAGCGGTTTCGCGCTAGCGGGAGGAGGGACCCAGTACTTC. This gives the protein CASGFALAGGGTQYF.

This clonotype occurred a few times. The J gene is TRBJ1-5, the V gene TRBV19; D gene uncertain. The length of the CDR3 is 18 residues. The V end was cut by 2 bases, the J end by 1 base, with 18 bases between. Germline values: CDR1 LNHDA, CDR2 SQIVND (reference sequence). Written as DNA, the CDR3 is TGTGCCAGTAGTATATGGTGGGAGGGAGTGCAGAGCAATCAGCCCCAGCATTTT. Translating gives CASSIWWEGVQSNQPQHF. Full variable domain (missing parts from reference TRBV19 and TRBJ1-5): DGGITQSPKYLFRKEGQNVTLSCEQNLNHDAMYWYRQDPGQGLRLIYYSQIVNDFQKGDIAEGYSVSREKKESFPLTVTSAQKNPTAFYLCASSIWWEGVQSNQPQHFGDGTRLSIL.

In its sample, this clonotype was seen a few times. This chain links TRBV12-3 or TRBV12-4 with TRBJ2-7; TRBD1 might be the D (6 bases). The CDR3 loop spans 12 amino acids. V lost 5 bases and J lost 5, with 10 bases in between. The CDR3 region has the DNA TGTGCCAGCAGTCCCTACAGGGACGAGCAGTACTTC. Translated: CASSPYRDEQYF.

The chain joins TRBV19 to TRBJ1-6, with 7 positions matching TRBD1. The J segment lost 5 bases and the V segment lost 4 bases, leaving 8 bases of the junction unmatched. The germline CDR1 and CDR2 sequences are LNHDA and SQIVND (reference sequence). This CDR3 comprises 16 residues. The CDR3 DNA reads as TGTGCCAGTAGTACTCGACAGGGCCCCGATAATTCACCCCTCCACTTT. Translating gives CASSTRQGPDNSPLHF.

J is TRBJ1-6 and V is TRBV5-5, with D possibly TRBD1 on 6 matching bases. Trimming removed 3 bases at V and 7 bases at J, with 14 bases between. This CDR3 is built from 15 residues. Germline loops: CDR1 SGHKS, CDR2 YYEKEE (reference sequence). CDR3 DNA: TGTGCCAGCAGCTCCCAGACCGGGGGCAATTCACCCCTCCACTTT. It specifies CASSSQTGGNSPLHF.

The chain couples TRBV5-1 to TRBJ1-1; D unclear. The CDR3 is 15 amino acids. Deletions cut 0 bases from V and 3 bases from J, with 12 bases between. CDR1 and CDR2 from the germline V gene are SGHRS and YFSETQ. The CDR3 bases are TGCGCCAGCAGCTTGGGTCTACCCGGGGACACTGAAGCTTTCTTT. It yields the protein CASSLGLPGDTEAFF.